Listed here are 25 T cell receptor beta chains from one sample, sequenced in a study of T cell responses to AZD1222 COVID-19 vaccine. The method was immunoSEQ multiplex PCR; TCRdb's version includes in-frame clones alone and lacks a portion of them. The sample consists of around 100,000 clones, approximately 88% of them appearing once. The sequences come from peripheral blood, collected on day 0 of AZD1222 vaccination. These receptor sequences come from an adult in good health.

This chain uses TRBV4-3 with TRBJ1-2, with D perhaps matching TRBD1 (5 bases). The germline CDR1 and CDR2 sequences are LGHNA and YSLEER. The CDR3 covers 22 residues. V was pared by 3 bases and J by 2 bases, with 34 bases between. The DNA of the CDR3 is TGCGCCAGCAGCCACCTACGCCTGGGTGTGGTTTCTGGGGCATCACTAAACTATGGCTACACCTTC. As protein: CASSHLRLGVVSGASLNYGYTF.

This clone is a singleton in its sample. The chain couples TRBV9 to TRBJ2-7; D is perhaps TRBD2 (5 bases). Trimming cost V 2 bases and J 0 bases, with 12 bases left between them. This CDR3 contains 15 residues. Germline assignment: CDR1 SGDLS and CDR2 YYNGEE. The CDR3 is CASSVGLLSSYEQYF. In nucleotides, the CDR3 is TGTGCCAGCAGCGTCGGACTTCTTAGCTCCTACGAGCAGTACTTC.

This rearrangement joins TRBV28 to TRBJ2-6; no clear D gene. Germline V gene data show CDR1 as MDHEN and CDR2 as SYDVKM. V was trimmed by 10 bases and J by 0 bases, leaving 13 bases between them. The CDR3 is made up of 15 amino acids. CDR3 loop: CATFGRSSGANVLTF. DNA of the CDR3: TGTGCCACCTTCGGACGTAGCTCTGGGGCCAACGTCCTGACTTTC.

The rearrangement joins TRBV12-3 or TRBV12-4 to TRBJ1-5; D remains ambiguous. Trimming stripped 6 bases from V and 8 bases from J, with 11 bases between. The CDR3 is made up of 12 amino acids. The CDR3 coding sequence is TGTGCCAGCAGCCCCCCGGGAAAGCCCCAGCATTTT. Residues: CASSPPGKPQHF.

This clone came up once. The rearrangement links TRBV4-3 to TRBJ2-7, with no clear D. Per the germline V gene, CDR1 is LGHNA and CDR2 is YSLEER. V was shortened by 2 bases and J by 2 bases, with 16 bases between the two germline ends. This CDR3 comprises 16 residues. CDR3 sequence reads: CASSQQLASNPYEQYF. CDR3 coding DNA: TGCGCCAGCAGCCAACAACTCGCAAGTAATCCCTACGAGCAGTACTTC.

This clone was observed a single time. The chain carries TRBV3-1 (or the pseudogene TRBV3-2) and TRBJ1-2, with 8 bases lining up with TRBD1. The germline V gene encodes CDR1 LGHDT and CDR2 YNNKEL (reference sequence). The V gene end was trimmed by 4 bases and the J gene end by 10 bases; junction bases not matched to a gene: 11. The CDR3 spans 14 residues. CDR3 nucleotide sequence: TGTGCCAGCAGCCCCAGCGGGACAGGACGGACCTACACCTTC. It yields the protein CASSPSGTGRTYTF.

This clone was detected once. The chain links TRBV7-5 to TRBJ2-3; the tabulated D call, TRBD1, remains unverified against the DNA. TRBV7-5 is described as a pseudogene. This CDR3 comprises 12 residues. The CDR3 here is CARSINTDTQYF. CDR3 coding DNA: TGTGCCAGAAGTATCAACACGGATACGCAGTATTTT.

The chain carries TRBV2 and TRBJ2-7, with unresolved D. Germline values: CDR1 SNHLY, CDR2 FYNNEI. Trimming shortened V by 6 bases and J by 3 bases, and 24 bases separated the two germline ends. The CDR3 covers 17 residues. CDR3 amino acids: CASSPTQPLIVNYEQYF. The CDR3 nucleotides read TGTGCCAGCAGCCCCACCCAGCCTCTCATTGTCAACTACGAGCAGTACTTC.

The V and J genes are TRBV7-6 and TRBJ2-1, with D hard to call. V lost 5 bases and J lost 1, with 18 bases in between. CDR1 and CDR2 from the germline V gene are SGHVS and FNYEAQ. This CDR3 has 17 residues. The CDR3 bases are TGTGCCAGCAGCCTGAGACGGCGCGAGCCGTCCTACAATGAGCAGTTCTTC. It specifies CASSLRRREPSYNEQFF.

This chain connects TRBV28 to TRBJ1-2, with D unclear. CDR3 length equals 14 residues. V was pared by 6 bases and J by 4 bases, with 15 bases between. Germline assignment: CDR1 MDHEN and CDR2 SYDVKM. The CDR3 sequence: CASSPGGGSYGYTF. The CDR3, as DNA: TGTGCCAGCAGCCCTGGAGGTGGCAGCTATGGCTACACCTTC.

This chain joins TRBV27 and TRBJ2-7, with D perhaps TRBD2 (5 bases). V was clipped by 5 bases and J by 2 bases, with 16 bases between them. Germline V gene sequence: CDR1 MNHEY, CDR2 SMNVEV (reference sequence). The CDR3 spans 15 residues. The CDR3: CASSPLARETYEQYF. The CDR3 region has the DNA TGTGCCAGCAGTCCCCTAGCACGCGAAACCTACGAGCAGTACTTC.

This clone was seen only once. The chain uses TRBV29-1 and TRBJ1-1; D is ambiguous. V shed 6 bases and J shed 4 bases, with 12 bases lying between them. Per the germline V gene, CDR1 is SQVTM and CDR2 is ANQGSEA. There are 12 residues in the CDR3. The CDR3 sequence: CSVARATTEAFF. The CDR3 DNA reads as TGCAGCGTGGCAAGGGCGACCACTGAAGCTTTCTTT. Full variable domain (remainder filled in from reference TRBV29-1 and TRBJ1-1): SAVISQKPSRDICQRGTSLTIQCQVDSQVTMMFWYRQQPGQSLTLIATANQGSEATYESGFVIDKFPISRPNLTFSTLTVSNMSPEDSSIYLCSVARATTEAFFGQGTRLTVV.

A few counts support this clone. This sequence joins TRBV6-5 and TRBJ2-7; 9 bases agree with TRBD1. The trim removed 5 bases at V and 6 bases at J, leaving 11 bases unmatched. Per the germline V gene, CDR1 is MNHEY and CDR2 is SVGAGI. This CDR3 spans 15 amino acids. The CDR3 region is CASSTSTGGGGEQYF. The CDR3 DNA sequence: TGTGCCAGCAGTACCTCGACAGGGGGAGGTGGCGAGCAGTACTTC.

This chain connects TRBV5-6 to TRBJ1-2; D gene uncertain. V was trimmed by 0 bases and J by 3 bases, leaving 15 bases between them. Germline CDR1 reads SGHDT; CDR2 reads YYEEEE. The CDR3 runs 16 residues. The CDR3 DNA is TGTGCCAGCAGCTTGGCCGACTGGATTAGAGACTATGGCTACACCTTC. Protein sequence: CASSLADWIRDYGYTF.

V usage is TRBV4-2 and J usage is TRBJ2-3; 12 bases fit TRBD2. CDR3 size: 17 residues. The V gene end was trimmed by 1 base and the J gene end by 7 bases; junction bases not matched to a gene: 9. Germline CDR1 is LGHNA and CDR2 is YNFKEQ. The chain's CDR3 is CASSQGPTSGSGNTQYF. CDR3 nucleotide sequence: TGTGCCAGCAGCCAAGGGCCGACTAGCGGGAGTGGGAATACGCAGTATTTT.

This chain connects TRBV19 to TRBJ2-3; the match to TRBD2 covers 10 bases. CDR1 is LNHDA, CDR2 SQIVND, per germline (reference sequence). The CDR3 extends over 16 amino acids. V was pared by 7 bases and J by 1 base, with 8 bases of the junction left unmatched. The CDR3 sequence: CASTPIAGGRTDTQYF. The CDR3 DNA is TGTGCCAGTACCCCAATAGCGGGGGGACGCACAGATACGCAGTATTTT.

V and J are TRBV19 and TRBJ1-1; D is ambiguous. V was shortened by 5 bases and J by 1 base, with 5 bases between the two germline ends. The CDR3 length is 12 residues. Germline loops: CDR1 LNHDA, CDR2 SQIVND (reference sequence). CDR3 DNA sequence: TGTGCCAGTAGTCGGACGAACACTGAAGCTTTCTTT. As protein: CASSRTNTEAFF.

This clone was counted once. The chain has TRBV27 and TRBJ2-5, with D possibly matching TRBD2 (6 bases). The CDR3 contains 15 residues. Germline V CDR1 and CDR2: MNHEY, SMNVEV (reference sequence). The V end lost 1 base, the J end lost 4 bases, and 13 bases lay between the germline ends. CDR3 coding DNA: TGTGCCAGCAGTTTATGGCGGGGAAAGGGAGAGACCCAGTACTTC. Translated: CASSLWRGKGETQYF.

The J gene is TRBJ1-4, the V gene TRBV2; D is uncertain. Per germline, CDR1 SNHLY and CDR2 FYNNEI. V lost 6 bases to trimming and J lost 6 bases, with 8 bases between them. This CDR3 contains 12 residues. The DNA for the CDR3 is TGTGCCAGCAGGGACCTAGATGAAAAACTGTTTTTT. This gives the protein CASRDLDEKLFF.

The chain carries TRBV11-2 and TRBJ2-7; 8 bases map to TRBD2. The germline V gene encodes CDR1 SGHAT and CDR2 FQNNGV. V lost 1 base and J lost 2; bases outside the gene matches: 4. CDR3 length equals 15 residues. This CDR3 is CASSLGTSSTYEQYF. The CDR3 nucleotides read TGTGCCAGCAGCTTAGGGACTAGCTCCACCTACGAGCAGTACTTC.

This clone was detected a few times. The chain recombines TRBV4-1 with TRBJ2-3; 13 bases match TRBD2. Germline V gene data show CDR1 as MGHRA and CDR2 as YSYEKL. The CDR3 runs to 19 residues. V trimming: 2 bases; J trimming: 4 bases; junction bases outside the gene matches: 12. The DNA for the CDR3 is TGCGCCAGCAGCCAATTGGGACTAGCGGGACGAGGGGGGGCAGATACGCAGTATTTT. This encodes CASSQLGLAGRGGADTQYF.

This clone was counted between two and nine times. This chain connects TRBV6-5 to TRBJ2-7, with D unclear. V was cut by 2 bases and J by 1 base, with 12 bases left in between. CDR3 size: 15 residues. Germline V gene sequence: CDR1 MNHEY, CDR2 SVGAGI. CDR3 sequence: CASSYRSKQSYEQYF. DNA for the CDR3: TGTGCCAGCAGTTACCGTTCCAAACAATCCTACGAGCAGTACTTC.

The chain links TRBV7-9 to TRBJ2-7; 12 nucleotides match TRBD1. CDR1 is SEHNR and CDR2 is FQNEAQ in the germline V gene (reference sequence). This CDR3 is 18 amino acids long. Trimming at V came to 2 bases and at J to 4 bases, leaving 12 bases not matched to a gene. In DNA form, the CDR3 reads TGTGCCAGCAGCTTAACCAAAGCCGGGACAGGGGGCAAATACGAGCAGTACTTC. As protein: CASSLTKAGTGGKYEQYF.

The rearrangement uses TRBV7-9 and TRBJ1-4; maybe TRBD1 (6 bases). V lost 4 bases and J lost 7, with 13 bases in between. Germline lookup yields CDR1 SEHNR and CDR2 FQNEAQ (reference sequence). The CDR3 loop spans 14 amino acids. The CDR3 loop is CASSSPGVREKLFF. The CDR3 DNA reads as TGTGCCAGCAGCTCCCCAGGGGTCCGTGAAAAACTGTTTTTT.

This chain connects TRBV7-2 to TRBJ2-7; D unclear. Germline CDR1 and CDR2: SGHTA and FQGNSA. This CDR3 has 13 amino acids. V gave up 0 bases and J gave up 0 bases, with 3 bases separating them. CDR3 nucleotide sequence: TGTGCCAGCAGCTTAGCCAGCTCCTACGAGCAGTACTTC. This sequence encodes CASSLASSYEQYF.